Here is one T cell receptor (beta chain) with its context. Isolation of naive CD8 T cells was achieved by sorting on a CD8+CD4-CCR7+CD45RA+ phenotype. This sample is drawn from a study of molecular identifiers for immune sequencing clone quantification. Study-wide background: Five portions were made in replicates from RNA of 20,000 or 100,000 naive CD8 cells, and four underwent sequencing.

TCRdb re-derived calls from the PCR reads in MiXCR, one entry per CDR3 protein. Of about half a million distinct CDR3 sequences listed, approximately 25% were seen once; the top ten hold 0.7% to 0.9%. The CDR3 covers 17 residues. Per the germline V gene, CDR1 is SGHAT and CDR2 is FQNNGV. Trimming took 4 bases from V and 7 from J; bases not matched to a gene: 14. The sequence derives from a human donor in good health. Some libraries in this study had Jurkat cell RNA spiked in. Input material: naive CD8+ T cells from blood, with Jurkat cell RNA spiked in. Subset of the sample: FACS-sorted CD8+CD4-CCR7+CD45RA+ naive T cells. The chain has TRBV11-2 and TRBJ2-1; 9 bases fit TRBD2. This CDR3 is CASSSGLAGGQTNEQFF. The CDR3, as DNA: TGTGCCAGCAGCTCCGGACTGGCGGGAGGGCAAACAAATGAGCAGTTCTTC.